A selection of T cell receptor beta chains follows, all from one sample in a study of T cells after posttransplantation cyclophosphamide. Using immunoSEQ multiplex PCR, the repertoire was profiled, and TCRdb retains in-frame clones only, with some absent. Found here are 23,000 or so clones, no singletons; the ten largest cover 6% to 7%. Specimen: PBMCs. These receptors were collected from a woman aged 60-75 years in good health, CMV-negative, and a related stem cell transplant donor. The CDR3 runs from the conserved cysteine through the conserved F or W. Fields, in order: V gene, D gene, clone size, J gene, CDR3 DNA, CDR3 protein. The D gene is left open where the match is weak. Rows give clone size only sometimes, using once, few, many, or a class for an expanded clone.

TRBV28	TRBD1	many	TRBJ2-7	TGTGCCAGCAGAGGGGGCGGGACAGGGACCTACGAGCAGTACTTC	CASRGGGTGTYEQYF
TRBV6-5	TRBD1	many	TRBJ1-1	TGTGCCAGCAGCACGGACAGGGGGCAAGCTTTCTTT	CASSTDRGQAFF
TRBV10-3	TRBD2	many	TRBJ2-7	TGTGCCATCAGGGACGGGACTAGCGGGAGGCCCTACGAGCAGTACTTC	CAIRDGTSGRPYEQYF
TRBV15	.	many	TRBJ1-4	TGTGCCACCACCCCCGGGGGTGAAAAACTGTTTTTT	CATTPGGEKLFF
TRBV6-5	.	many	TRBJ1-1	TGTGCCAGCAGCATAACCTCGACTGGGACTGAAGCTTTCTTT	CASSITSTGTEAFF
TRBV7-3	.	many	TRBJ2-2	TGTGCCAGCAGCTCCGGGACTTTCACCGGGGAGCTGTTTTTT	CASSSGTFTGELFF
TRBV13	TRBD2	few	TRBJ2-3	TGTGCCAGCAGCCCTCGGGGGGACAGCACAGATACGCAGTATTTT	CASSPRGDSTDTQYF
TRBV5-6	.	many	TRBJ1-6	TGTGCCAGCAGCTTGGAGAGGTTTTCGTCACCCCTCCACTTT	CASSLERFSSPLHF
TRBV28	TRBD1	many	TRBJ2-7	TGTGCCAGCAGTTTTCCTACAGGGGGCGGAAGCCACGAGCAGTACTTC	CASSFPTGGGSHEQYF
TRBV2	TRBD2	many	TRBJ2-3	TGTGCCAGCCATATTACTAGCGCCCCAGATACGCAGTATTTT	CASHITSAPDTQYF
TRBV7-9	TRBD2	many	TRBJ2-7	TGTGCCAGCAGCTTAGGTCTAGCGGGAGAGGAGTACTTC	CASSLGLAGEEYF
TRBV5-1	.	many	TRBJ2-1	TGCGCCAGCAGCTCGGCGGGGAATGAGCAGTTCTTC	CASSSAGNEQFF
TRBV10-3	TRBD2	many	TRBJ2-1	TGTGCCATCAGTGGGGGACTAGCGGGAGAAAATGAGCAGTTCTTC	CAISGGLAGENEQFF
TRBV7-3	.	many	TRBJ2-3	TGTGCCAGCAGCTTACGACAATACCCGCAGTATTTT	CASSLRQYPQYF
TRBV7-9	.	many	TRBJ2-2	TGTGCCAGCAGCTTAGGTCGGACAGTAAGCGGGGAGCTGTTTTTT	CASSLGRTVSGELFF
TRBV7-2	TRBD2	many	TRBJ2-7	TGTGCCAGCAGCCCGGGACTAGGGTACGAGCAGTACTTC	CASSPGLGYEQYF
TRBV6-1	TRBD1	.	TRBJ2-6	TGTGCCAGCAGTGTACTCGGACAGGGCTCCTCTGGGGCCAACGTCCTGACTTTC	CASSVLGQGSSGANVLTF
TRBV5-1	TRBD2	few	TRBJ2-5	TGCGCCAGCAGCTTGGGAGCGGGGGGGCCGGAAGAGACCCAGTACTTC	CASSLGAGGPEETQYF
TRBV2	.	many	TRBJ1-6	TGTGCCAGCAGTGACGGGGGTATTCGCTCCTATAATTCACCCCTCCACTTT	CASSDGGIRSYNSPLHF
TRBV4-2	TRBD2	few	TRBJ2-7	TGTGCCAGCAGCCAAGAGGTCCTAAGACGAGCGGGGCACTCCTACGAGCAGTACTTC	CASSQEVLRRAGHSYEQYF
TRBV18	TRBD2	many	TRBJ2-7	TGTGCCAGCTCACCTAGCGGGAGTAACGAGCAGTACTTC	CASSPSGSNEQYF
TRBV30	.	.	TRBJ2-7	TGTGCCTGGAGTGAGTCCTCGACACCCGAGCAGTACTTC	CAWSESSTPEQYF
TRBV6-5	TRBD2	many	TRBJ2-5	TGTGCCAGCAGCGTACTAGCGGGAGGGGAAACCCAGTACTTC	CASSVLAGGETQYF
TRBV19	.	many	TRBJ1-2	TGTGCCACCTCAGACAGATCTAACTATGGCTACACCTTC	CATSDRSNYGYTF
TRBV5-1	TRBD2	many	TRBJ2-5	TGCGCCAGCAGCCCGGGACTAGCGGGGAACCAGTACTTC	CASSPGLAGNQYF
TRBV28	TRBD1	few	TRBJ2-3	TGTGCCAGCAACCCCCCCGCCGGGACAGCCGCAGATACGCAGTATTTT	CASNPPAGTAADTQYF
TRBV9	TRBD1	many	TRBJ1-6	TGTGCCAGCAGCGCCCTGGGACAGCTTAATTCACCCCTCCACTTT	CASSALGQLNSPLHF
TRBV9	TRBD1	many	TRBJ2-7	TGTGCCAGCAGCGCCGGGGACAGAGTCTTCTACGAGCAGTACTTC	CASSAGDRVFYEQYF
TRBV6-1	.	many	TRBJ1-2	TGTGCCAGCAGTGTTACAGGCAACTATGGCTACACCTTC	CASSVTGNYGYTF